The 19 T cell receptor beta chains below all came from one sample that was sequenced in a study of T cells in Graves' hyperthyroidism and ophthalmopathy. There were TCR beta CDR3 regions amplified from RNA transcripts. A set of HTBI primers served as the primers for a first-round RT-PCR of the TCR CDR3. TCRdb redid the calling of the multiplex PCR reads with MiXCR, one entry per CDR3 protein. The table has around 300,000 distinct CDR3 sequences, approximately 15% seen once. The specimen sequenced was blood. Every receptor here comes from a woman aged 30 to 39 with Graves' hyperthyroidism.

This clonotype has more than one count but fewer than ten. This rearrangement joins TRBV5-1 to TRBJ2-7, with 7 bases fitting TRBD2. The germline V gene has CDR1 SGHRS and CDR2 YFSETQ. Trimming removed 0 bases from V and 2 bases from J; junction bases left unmatched: 8. The CDR3 extends over 16 amino acids. The CDR3 reads CASSLDRRESTYEQYF. The CDR3, as DNA: TGCGCCAGCAGCTTGGATAGGCGGGAGAGTACCTACGAGCAGTACTTC.

This chain joins TRBV11-2 and TRBJ2-7; D gene ambiguous. This CDR3 region has 15 residues. Germline loops: CDR1 SGHAT, CDR2 FQNNGV. The V end was cut by 5 bases, the J end by 1 base, with 15 bases between. CDR3 DNA sequence: TGTGCCAGCAGCCCGCCGGCAACCACATCCTACGAGCAGTACTTC. Amino acid sequence: CASSPPATTSYEQYF. Based on the CDR3 plus reference TRBV11-2 and TRBJ2-7, the full variable domain is EAGVAQSPRYKIIEKRQSVAFWCNPISGHATLYWYQQILGQGPKLLIQFQNNGVVDDSQLPKDRFSAERLKGVDSTLKIQPAKLEDSAVYLCASSPPATTSYEQYFGPGTRLTVT.

The chain employs TRBV11-1 and TRBJ2-3; 14 bases line up with TRBD2. From germline, CDR1 is SGHAT and CDR2 FQDESV (reference sequence). J lost 4 bases, V lost 6 bases, and 6 bases had no gene match. There are 16 residues in the CDR3. CDR3 in amino acids: CASSARLAGGADTQYF. The CDR3 DNA reads as TGTGCCAGCAGTGCTCGACTAGCGGGGGGGGCAGATACGCAGTATTTT.

This clonotype was observed many times. The chain recombines TRBV11-2 with TRBJ2-1, with 12 positions matching TRBD2. Per germline, CDR1 SGHAT and CDR2 FQNNGV. The V and J ends lost 3 bases and 7 bases, in that order; junction bases with no gene match: 4. CDR3 size: 15 residues. The CDR3 DNA reads as TGTGCCAGCAGCTTCACTAGCGGGAGGTTGAATGAGCAGTTCTTC. Its translation is CASSFTSGRLNEQFF.

This clonotype was recorded many times. V and J are TRBV6-1 and TRBJ1-5; 7 bases align to TRBD1. V dropped 8 bases and J dropped 3; count of bases not matched to a gene: 10. This CDR3 has 15 amino acids. Looked up from germline, CDR1 is MNHNS and CDR2 is SASEGT. Here the CDR3 DNA reads TGTGCCAGCTCGAATCGGGGACAGCACAATCAGCCCCAGCATTTT. Its protein is CASSNRGQHNQPQHF.

This clonotype was seen ten or more times. For the CDR3, the DNA is TGTGCCTGGAGTGTAGGGGGACTCTATGGCTACACCTTC. Residues: CAWSVGGLYGYTF. The chain carries TRBV30 and TRBJ1-2, with D possibly being TRBD1 (6 bases). The V gene's germline CDR1 is GTSNPN and CDR2 SVGIG (reference sequence). The CDR3 has 13 residues. Trimming removed 0 bases at V and 4 bases at J, with 9 bases between.

This clonotype was detected a few times. The V and J genes are TRBV20-1 and TRBJ2-1, with D maybe TRBD2 (6 bases). Deletions cut 3 bases from V and 4 bases from J, with 16 bases between. Germline values: CDR1 DFQATT, CDR2 SNEGSKA (reference sequence). This CDR3 comprises 15 residues. The CDR3: CSARGSGRGYNEQFF. The DNA for the CDR3 is TGCAGTGCTAGGGGCTCCGGGAGAGGGTACAATGAGCAGTTCTTC.

This clonotype was recorded at least ten times. This rearrangement joins TRBV11-2 to TRBJ2-5; 8 positions match TRBD2. The CDR3 length is 13 residues. Germline values: CDR1 SGHAT, CDR2 FQNNGV. With V trimmed by 7 bases and J by 5 bases, 6 bases remained unmatched. Here the CDR3 reads CASTGGLGETQYF. The CDR3 DNA is TGTGCCAGCACCGGGGGACTAGGGGAGACCCAGTACTTC.

This clonotype showed up many times. The chain carries TRBV28 and TRBJ1-1, with D unresolved. The CDR3 has 13 residues. Germline V CDR1 and CDR2: MDHEN, SYDVKM. The V gene lost 4 bases and the J gene lost 6 bases, with 12 bases spanning the gap. CDR3 DNA sequence: TGTGCCAGCAGTTATGTTTTGGGCGCTGAAGCTTTCTTT. This codes for CASSYVLGAEAFF.

The chain is built from TRBV3-1 and TRBJ1-5; the D gene is possibly TRBD1 (5 bases). Looked up from germline, CDR1 is LGHDT and CDR2 is YNNKEL (reference sequence). Deletions cut 0 bases from V and 2 bases from J, with 14 bases between. The CDR3 sequence is 17 residues long. DNA for the CDR3: TGTGCCAGCAGCCAAGAGGGGAGAGGGGACGGCAATCAGCCCCAGCATTTT. Its protein product is CASSQEGRGDGNQPQHF.

This clonotype was found many times. Here the CDR3 DNA reads TGTGCCAGCAGCCAAGGTCTTAGATGGGGTGATCCGCAGTATTTT. Translated, it gives CASSQGLRWGDPQYF. The chain employs TRBV14 and TRBJ2-3; D remains ambiguous. V was clipped by 1 base and J by 10 bases, with 18 bases between them. Looked up from germline, CDR1 is SGHDN and CDR2 is FVKESK. There are 15 residues in the CDR3.

This chain joins TRBV2 and TRBJ1-5; TRBD1 is a possible D gene (6 bases). Trimming took 7 bases from V and 5 from J, leaving 15 bases between them. In germline, CDR1 is SNHLY, CDR2 FYNNEI. The CDR3 runs to 14 residues. In DNA, the CDR3 is TGTGCCAGCACCCGCTCGGGGGCCGATCAGCCCCAGCATTTT. Its protein is CASTRSGADQPQHF.

In this sample, this clonotype turned up many times. This chain connects TRBV30 to TRBJ2-5; D unclear. The CDR3 runs 13 residues. V lost 7 bases and J 5 bases, leaving 17 bases between the germline ends. Germline CDR1 and CDR2: GTSNPN and SVGIG (reference sequence). The CDR3 DNA is TGTGCCTTGCGTCCGCCTTTTGTCGAGACCCAGTACTTC. Its protein is CALRPPFVETQYF.

The rearrangement uses TRBV30 and TRBJ2-1; D gene uncertain. The CDR3 sequence is 10 residues long. The V gene's germline CDR1 is GTSNPN and CDR2 SVGIG (reference sequence). Between the trimmed V and J ends, which lost 2 bases and 7 bases, there was a span of 3 bases. Written as DNA, the CDR3 is TGTGCCTGGAGTTTGAATGAGCAGTTCTTC. It encodes CAWSLNEQFF.

On this clonotype: One end of the junction fails to match germline, which may point to a read error. J is TRBJ2-3 and V is TRBV28; possible D gene TRBD2, 5 bases. There are 15 residues in the CDR3. The germline V gene has CDR1 MDHEN and CDR2 SYDVKM. The DNA for the CDR3 is TGTGCCAGCAGTCGGACTGTATCTAGCACAGATACGCAGTGTTTT. It encodes CASSRTVSSTDTQCF.

Only a few counts were recorded for this clonotype. The gene calls are TRBV6-5 and TRBJ1-1; D possibly corresponds to TRBD1 (6 bases). The V gene's germline CDR1 is MNHEY and CDR2 SVGAGI. The CDR3 loop spans 14 amino acids. V was pared by 4 bases and J by 5 bases, with 14 bases between. CDR3 coding DNA: TGTGCCAGCAGTTCCACAGGGTTTAAGACTGAAGCTTTCTTT. The encoded protein is CASSSTGFKTEAFF.

The chain carries TRBV24-1 and TRBJ2-2; no definite D call. V shed 6 bases and J shed 8 bases, with 6 bases lying between them. In germline, CDR1 is KGHDR, CDR2 SFDVKD. This CDR3 region has 11 residues. CDR3 sequence: CATSLAGELFF. CDR3 nucleotide sequence: TGTGCCACCAGTTTGGCTGGGGAGCTGTTTTTT.

The sample holds many counts of this clonotype. The chain joins TRBV6-1 to TRBJ1-4, with a tentative D call TRBD1 (6 bases). V lost 5 bases and J 6 bases, leaving 19 bases between the germline ends. Germline CDR1 MNHNS, CDR2 SASEGT. The CDR3 is 16 residues long. In nucleotides, the CDR3 is TGTGCCAGCAGTCTATTGAAAGCAGGGGCAGATGAAAAACTGTTTTTT. Its translation: CASSLLKAGADEKLFF.

J is TRBJ1-2 and V is TRBV6-1; D uncertain. This CDR3 is 12 amino acids long. Germline V gives CDR1 MNHNS, CDR2 SASEGT. Trimming removed 4 bases from V and 8 bases from J, with 11 bases in between. CDR3 in DNA: TGTGCCAGCAGTGCAGGTCCTACGGGCTACACCTTC. As protein: CASSAGPTGYTF.